Shown below are 16 T cell receptor beta chains from a single sample sequenced in a study of human T cells and chemical hapten exposure. Time point specified: pre-sensitization, week 0. As to treatment: therapeutic diphenylcyclopropenone sensitization with weekly scalp DPC. TCRdb re-called the RACE reads through MiXCR, storing one row per CDR3 protein. The sample carries roughly 50,000 distinct CDR3 sequences, more than 9% recorded once. The specimen comprised whole blood, sampled in connection with sensitization to the hapten diphenylcyclopropenone (DPC). Source of these receptors: a man aged 35-49 years with alopecia areata. Some clones in this sample may be carry-over from other donors' samples.

This clonotype rates as medium-sized (0.01 to 0.1%). J is TRBJ2-5 and V is TRBV3-1; TRBD1 aligns across 12 bases. Germline assignment: CDR1 LGHDT and CDR2 YNNKEL (reference sequence). V gave up 4 bases and J gave up 4 bases; unmatched junction bases: 7. The CDR3 has 16 residues. The CDR3 reads CASSLGTGGLRETQYF. CDR3 DNA sequence: TGTGCCAGCAGCCTCGGGACAGGGGGCTTGCGAGAGACCCAGTACTTC.

The chain employs TRBV5-1 and TRBJ2-7; a weak D match, TRBD2 (6 bases). V lost 6 bases to trimming and J lost 0 bases, with 13 bases between them. The CDR3 spans 14 residues. Germline CDR1 SGHRS, CDR2 YFSETQ. The CDR3: CASKGLASSYEQYF. The CDR3 nucleotides are TGCGCCAGCAAGGGGCTAGCGAGCTCCTACGAGCAGTACTTC.

The gene calls are TRBV6-5 and TRBJ1-5, with TRBD1 matching over 10 bases. The CDR3 is 16 amino acids. V dropped 5 bases and J dropped 5; count of bases not matched to a gene: 9. Germline CDR1 reads MNHEY; CDR2 reads SVGAGI. Here the CDR3 reads CASSGDRGPSYQPQHF. CDR3 bases: TGTGCCAGCAGTGGCGACAGGGGGCCTTCCTATCAGCCCCAGCATTTT.

The rearrangement uses TRBV28 and TRBJ1-6; 7 bases align to TRBD1. J gave up 16 bases and V 7 bases, and 10 bases lay outside the gene matches. The CDR3 has 12 residues. CDR1 and CDR2 (germline): MDHEN, SYDVKM. The CDR3 is CASNQGDSLLHF. The CDR3 coding sequence is TGTGCCAGCAATCAAGGGGACAGCCTGCTCCACTTT.

The table lists this clonotype with many counts. This chain connects TRBV16 to TRBJ1-6, with 11 bases that match TRBD1. The germline V gene encodes CDR1 KGHSY and CDR2 FQNENV. The CDR3 extends over 15 amino acids. The V segment lost 3 bases and the J segment 9 bases; nucleotides outside the gene matches: 4. The CDR3 loop is CASSHSGTGGSPLHF. CDR3 bases: TGTGCCAGCAGCCATTCCGGGACAGGGGGTTCACCCCTCCACTTT.

There are a few counts of this clonotype. V usage is TRBV7-9 and J usage is TRBJ1-4; D remains ambiguous. Germline CDR1 reads SEHNR; CDR2 reads FQNEAQ (reference sequence). The V end lost 6 bases, the J end lost 4 bases, and 12 bases lay between the germline ends. This CDR3 region has 14 residues. CDR3 sequence (DNA): TGTGCCAGCAGGCCGTTAGACGTTAATGAAAAACTGTTTTTT. Encoded protein: CASRPLDVNEKLFF.

This clonotype came up many times. The V call is TRBV28, the J call TRBJ2-1, with D uncertain. The CDR3 extends over 12 amino acids. The germline V gene has CDR1 MDHEN and CDR2 SYDVKM. V lost 9 bases to trimming and J lost 6 bases, with 12 bases between them. The CDR3 loop is CASHAWGNEQFF. The CDR3 region has the DNA TGTGCCAGTCACGCCTGGGGCAATGAGCAGTTCTTC.

This clonotype has at least ten counts. V is TRBV13 and J is TRBJ2-7; D possibly corresponds to TRBD2 (5 bases). The V gene's germline CDR1 is PRHDT and CDR2 FYEKMQ (reference sequence). Trimming pared 0 bases from V and 3 bases from J, leaving 12 bases between. This CDR3 is 15 amino acids long. The CDR3 reads CASSLGTREYYEQYF. The CDR3 nucleotides are TGTGCCAGCAGCTTAGGCACGAGGGAGTACTACGAGCAGTACTTC.

This clonotype was counted between two and nine times. The genes are TRBV5-6 and TRBJ1-2, with D possibly matching TRBD1 (5 bases). The CDR3 runs to 14 residues. In germline, CDR1 is SGHDT, CDR2 YYEEEE. The V end was cut by 2 bases, the J end by 3 bases, with 11 bases between. DNA for the CDR3: TGTGCCAGCAGCTTATTGACAGCAGACTATGGCTACACCTTC. Translation gives CASSLLTADYGYTF. Filled out from reference TRBV5-6 and TRBJ1-2, the complete variable domain reads DAGVTQSPTHLIKTRGQQVTLRCSPKSGHDTVSWYQQALGQGPQFIFQYYEEEERQRGNFPDRFSGHQFPNYSSELNVNALLLGDSALYLCASSLLTADYGYTFGSGTRLTVV.

This clonotype has just a few counts. The rearrangement joins TRBV19 to TRBJ2-1, with D possibly being TRBD2 (6 bases). Germline values: CDR1 LNHDA, CDR2 SQIVND (reference sequence). Trimming took off 4 bases at V and 0 bases at J, with 13 bases between the two ends. The CDR3 is 16 amino acids. The CDR3 bases are TGTGCCAGTAGTAGCTATAGCGGAGGCTCCTACAATGAGCAGTTCTTC. Its protein product is CASSSYSGGSYNEQFF.

This clonotype was seen a few times. The gene calls are TRBV5-1 and TRBJ2-1, with 9 nucleotides matching TRBD2. This CDR3 is built from 14 residues. V gave up 4 bases and J gave up 3 bases; unmatched junction bases: 2. Per the germline V gene, CDR1 is SGHRS and CDR2 is YFSETQ. The CDR3 DNA reads TGCGCCAGCAGCGGTAGCGGGAGCTACAATGAGCAGTTCTTC. Translated: CASSGSGSYNEQFF.

This clonotype showed up just a few times. V is TRBV23-1 and J is TRBJ2-3, with D perhaps matching TRBD2 (6 bases). TRBV23-1 is labeled an ORF, and its function is uncertain. The CDR3 runs 15 residues. With 0 bases removed from V and 0 bases from J, the gap between germline ends came to 7 bases. Here the CDR3 DNA reads TGCGCCAGCAGTCAATCCGGGACTAGCACAGATACGCAGTATTTT. It codes for CASSQSGTSTDTQYF.

This clonotype has at least ten counts. The rearrangement links TRBV6-5 to TRBJ2-3; TRBD2 aligns across 8 bases. This CDR3 is 14 amino acids long. The trim removed 2 bases at V and 4 bases at J, leaving 2 bases unmatched. Germline CDR1 MNHEY, CDR2 SVGAGI. The CDR3 loop is CASSYKTSADTQYF. Here the CDR3 DNA reads TGTGCCAGCAGTTACAAGACTAGCGCAGATACGCAGTATTTT.

In its sample, this clonotype was seen many times. The rearrangement uses TRBV6-1 and TRBJ2-1; 10 bases are shared with TRBD2. Trimming at V came to 7 bases and at J to 2 bases, leaving 8 bases not matched to a gene. The germline CDR1 and CDR2 sequences are MNHNS and SASEGT. The CDR3 extends over 16 amino acids. The CDR3 region has the DNA TGTGCCAGCAATGAGCGGGAGGGCGTTCCCTACAATGAGCAGTTCTTC. It codes for CASNEREGVPYNEQFF.

Ten or more counts support this clonotype. J is TRBJ2-1 and V is TRBV7-9; D is undetermined. The CDR3 covers 11 residues. Germline-derived CDR1 and CDR2 are SEHNR and FQNEAQ (reference sequence). Trimming stripped 6 bases from V and 5 bases from J, with 5 bases between. This CDR3 reads CASRLDNEQFF. The CDR3 DNA reads TGTGCCAGCAGATTGGACAATGAGCAGTTCTTC.

This clonotype has ten or more counts. The V gene is TRBV28, the J gene TRBJ2-5; no definite D call. CDR1 is MDHEN and CDR2 is SYDVKM in the germline V gene. Trimming took 3 bases from V and 2 from J, leaving 19 bases between them. CDR3 length equals 17 residues. The CDR3 DNA sequence: TGTGCCAGCAGTTTCGGGCCCGGATCCCCCTCACAAGAGACCCAGTACTTC. It codes for CASSFGPGSPSQETQYF.